These T cell receptor beta chains were read from a single sample in a study of T cell repertoires in cytomegalovirus infection. MiXCR was run by TCRdb on the reads, yielding one entry per CDR3 protein. The sample has about 770,000 distinct CDR3 sequences; 25% to 35% are singletons. What these receptors recognize is not known. This specimen was cultured CD8+ T cells from PBMCs, taken from culture after CMV antigen stimulation. These receptors all stem from a human donor in good health (CMV status not recorded). Some clones in this sample may be carry-over from other donors' samples. CDR3s include the opening cysteine and the closing phenylalanine or tryptophan. The D gene is left open where the match is weak. Not every row has a clone size; where given, it reads once, few, many or a size class.

J gene: TRBJ2-7
clone size: many
D gene: TRBD1
V gene: TRBV7-8
CDR3 DNA: TGTGCCAGCAGTCCACGCATAGGGACAGGGGGCATCGAGCAGTACTTC
CDR3 protein: CASSPRIGTGGIEQYF

J gene: TRBJ1-2
clone size: .
D gene: .
V gene: TRBV10-3
CDR3 DNA: TGTGCCATCAGTGAGGGGGGCGGCTACACCTTC
CDR3 protein: CAISEGGGYTF

J gene: TRBJ2-1
clone size: few
D gene: TRBD2
V gene: TRBV28
CDR3 DNA: TGTGCCAGCAGTTTTTCATTGATTCCTCGGGACGCACTAGCGGGGGACAATGAGCAGTTCTTC
CDR3 protein: CASSFSLIPRDALAGDNEQFF

J gene: TRBJ2-2
clone size: few
D gene: TRBD1
V gene: TRBV7-3
CDR3 DNA: TGTGCCAGCAGTCCTGGGACAGGTCGGAACACCGGGGAGCTGTTTTTT
CDR3 protein: CASSPGTGRNTGELFF

J gene: TRBJ1-2
clone size: .
D gene: TRBD1
V gene: TRBV7-4
CDR3 DNA: TGTGCCAGCAGCACAGCGGTTGTCAGGACAGGGAGAAACTATGGCTACACCTTC
CDR3 protein: CASSTAVVRTGRNYGYTF

J gene: TRBJ2-1
clone size: .
D gene: TRBD2
V gene: TRBV27
CDR3 DNA: TGTGCCAGCAACGTTTCCCCCATCCAGCGGGGATCCTACAATGAGCAGTTCTTC
CDR3 protein: CASNVSPIQRGSYNEQFF

J gene: TRBJ2-7
clone size: .
D gene: .
V gene: TRBV27
CDR3 DNA: TGTGCCAGCAGTACGGGGACCGTTCTTGAGCAGTACTTC
CDR3 protein: CASSTGTVLEQYF

J gene: TRBJ2-7
clone size: .
D gene: TRBD2
V gene: TRBV6-5
CDR3 DNA: TGTGCCAGCAGTCCGACTAGCGGGGGGGGAATCTCCTACGAGCAGTACTTC
CDR3 protein: CASSPTSGGGISYEQYF

J gene: TRBJ1-1
clone size: many
D gene: .
V gene: TRBV6-1
CDR3 DNA: TGTGCCAGCACCCTGAAGGAGTACACTGAAGCTTTCTTT
CDR3 protein: CASTLKEYTEAFF

J gene: TRBJ2-2
clone size: .
D gene: .
V gene: TRBV29-1
CDR3 DNA: TGCAGCGCTCCGGACGGCACCGGGGAGCTGTTTTTT
CDR3 protein: CSAPDGTGELFF

J gene: TRBJ2-2
clone size: .
D gene: .
V gene: TRBV6-2/TRBV6-3
CDR3 DNA: TGTGCCAGCAGTTATCTAAGGAACGGGGAGCTGTTTTTT
CDR3 protein: CASSYLRNGELFF

J gene: TRBJ2-3
clone size: once
D gene: .
V gene: TRBV2
CDR3 DNA: TGTGCCAGCAGCTCGTATGGGGACTCCACAGATACGCAGTATTTT
CDR3 protein: CASSSYGDSTDTQYF

J gene: TRBJ2-3
clone size: few
D gene: TRBD2
V gene: TRBV7-6
CDR3 DNA: TGTGCCAGCAGCTTAGGACGGGGGGGCATCACAGATACGCAGTATTTT
CDR3 protein: CASSLGRGGITDTQYF

J gene: TRBJ2-6
clone size: few
D gene: .
V gene: TRBV7-9
CDR3 DNA: TGTGCCAGCAGCGGCGGCAGGGCGGCTGGGGCCAACGTCCTGACTTTC
CDR3 protein: CASSGGRAAGANVLTF

J gene: TRBJ1-1
clone size: many
D gene: .
V gene: TRBV15
CDR3 DNA: TGTGCCACCAGCAGAGCTAGTCTGAACACTGAAGCTTTCTTT
CDR3 protein: CATSRASLNTEAFF

J gene: TRBJ2-3
clone size: .
D gene: .
V gene: TRBV28
CDR3 DNA: TGTGCCAGCAGTGGAGGGCCTGGGGATACGCAGTATTTT
CDR3 protein: CASSGGPGDTQYF

J gene: TRBJ1-1
clone size: .
D gene: TRBD1
V gene: TRBV24-1
CDR3 DNA: TGTGCCACCAGTGATTGGACAGGGTTGGCTTTCTTT
CDR3 protein: CATSDWTGLAFF

J gene: TRBJ2-1
clone size: .
D gene: TRBD2
V gene: TRBV19
CDR3 DNA: TGTGCCAGTAGTATTTCCCGGACTAGCGGGGGGTACAATGAGCAGTTCTTC
CDR3 protein: CASSISRTSGGYNEQFF

J gene: TRBJ1-1
clone size: few
D gene: .
V gene: TRBV6-2/TRBV6-3
CDR3 DNA: TGTGCCAGCAGCCCCTTCGGGGAAGCTTTCTTT
CDR3 protein: CASSPFGEAFF

J gene: TRBJ1-2
clone size: .
D gene: TRBD1
V gene: TRBV20-1
CDR3 DNA: TGCAGTGCTAGCAGTCTGACAGGGGAGGTTAGCTACACCTTC
CDR3 protein: CSASSLTGEVSYTF

J gene: TRBJ2-5
clone size: few
D gene: TRBD2
V gene: TRBV12-3/TRBV12-4
CDR3 DNA: TGTGCCACCCAGCGGGGTGGAGGTGAGACCCAGTACTTC
CDR3 protein: CATQRGGGETQYF

J gene: TRBJ1-4
clone size: .
D gene: .
V gene: TRBV6-2/TRBV6-3
CDR3 DNA: TGTGCCAGCAGGGGACCGGGGATCAATGAAAAACTGTTTTTT
CDR3 protein: CASRGPGINEKLFF

J gene: TRBJ2-3
clone size: .
D gene: TRBD1
V gene: TRBV5-1
CDR3 DNA: TGCGCCAGCAGCTTACAGGGGGCCCGTTACAGTGGGGATACGCAGTATTTT
CDR3 protein: CASSLQGARYSGDTQYF

J gene: TRBJ2-1
clone size: many
D gene: .
V gene: TRBV7-8
CDR3 DNA: TGTGCCAGCAGCCAAAGAGGCGTCTCCTACAATGAGCAGTTCTTC
CDR3 protein: CASSQRGVSYNEQFF

J gene: TRBJ1-5
clone size: .
D gene: .
V gene: TRBV27
CDR3 DNA: TGTGCCAGCAGTTTATCACTAGGGATGGGCAATCAGCCCCAGCATTTT
CDR3 protein: CASSLSLGMGNQPQHF

J gene: TRBJ1-5
clone size: .
D gene: TRBD1
V gene: TRBV28
CDR3 DNA: TGTGCCAGCAGATCTTTGACAGGGAATCAGCCCCAGCATTTT
CDR3 protein: CASRSLTGNQPQHF

J gene: TRBJ2-7
clone size: .
D gene: .
V gene: TRBV20-1
CDR3 DNA: TGCAGTGCGGGCGTGCATGGGAACTCCTACGAGCAGTACTTC
CDR3 protein: CSAGVHGNSYEQYF